This T cell receptor (beta chain) was obtained from a study of blood T cells in healthy people across ages (dated by TCRdb to the mid-2010s). Looking at the study overall: In model experiments, roughly one uniquely barcoded TCR beta cDNA molecule per two T cells was captured by template switching. Age-related changes in TCR beta repertoire diversity were measured in the study by deep sequencing normalized with unique cDNA molecular identifiers. The donors were divided into four age groups: young (average around 16 years), middle-aged (under 40), aged (around 67) and long-lived (around 87). To avoid experimental bias, donors of different ages were spread randomly across the sequencing lanes. Using the same blood draw, the study looked at two additional independent replicas of 1 million unique cDNA reads for two donors, one aged 18 to 30 and the other aged 80 or older.

General findings and caveats noted by the study authors: As age increased, observed TCR beta diversity per million T cells dropped in a roughly linear way, and a significant reduction was already evident by age about 40. Observed TCR beta diversity correlated strongly with the percentage of naive T cells measured by flow cytometry. Estimates of total diversity based on one million sequenced T cells were considered lower bounds and underestimates. Because donor CMV infection status was unknown, age-related changes in expanded clonotypes were potentially confounded. Compared with the aged group, more naive CD4+ T cells, fewer expanded clones and increased TCR diversity were shown by the long-lived group, suggesting age selection. Bulk unsorted PBMC profiling prevented conclusive comparison of naive and antigen-experienced compartments.

CDR1 and CDR2 (LGHNA, YSLEER) derive from the germline V gene. The CDR3 starts with the cysteine, ends with the phenylalanine, and has 15 residues. The DNA shown is the 45-base CDR3, in frame from base 1. Cut back by 1 base and 6 bases, the V and J ends lie 16 bases apart. This clonotype was detected a few times. Its antigen is still unknown. Base qualities are missing; no much larger clone stands one base away. Systemically healthy Caucasian individuals from Russia, 39 in total and aged roughly 6 to 100 years, were included as donors. Approximately 9.3 milliliters of peripheral blood were collected from each donor into EDTA-treated Vacutainer tubes. Ficoll-Paque density-gradient centrifugation was used to isolate PBMCs, with at least 6.5 million obtained per sample. Total RNA, at least 6 micrograms per sample, was extracted from PBMCs with Trizol reagent. For every donor, an aliquot of PBMCs went through flow cytometry to measure the percentages of naive CD45RAhigh/CD27high T cells.

Library method: 5' RACE. The data were produced on an Illumina HiSeq 2500. A second PCR of roughly 7 to 12 cycles was run with a J-beta primer mix and a sample-barcoded 5' primer. A unique molecular identifier was introduced onto each TCR beta cDNA molecule by a template-switch 5' adaptor carrying 12 random nucleotides. Each sample yielded at least 3 million CDR3-containing paired-end reads. First-strand cDNA was synthesized from all RNA with the Mint cDNA synthesis kit, primed by a TRBC-specific oligonucleotide. Following uracil-DNA glycosylase treatment, all cDNA underwent a first 18-cycle PCR with the universal primers M1SS and BC2_uni_R. Processing in the source paper ran as follows. For normalization, 1 million high-quality reads were randomly selected from each sample, with every read carrying a distinct molecular identifier. Instead of being binned into consensus sequences, reads with shared molecular identifiers were discarded. CDR3 identification, clonotype clustering and error correction used MiTCR with a Q25 quality threshold and the strictest error-elimination algorithm. Lower-bound total TCR beta diversity was estimated with a nonparametric unseen species model using Euler transformation. Using fastp at Q25 and MiXCR, TCRdb reprocessed the public reads and kept productive beta chains. For every CDR3 protein sequence, its rows merge into one entry that carries the most common genes and DNA. The V and J calls follow TCRdb's processing rather than the paper's. The sample table lists 1.5 million to 2 million distinct CDR3 sequences, 40% to 55% of them with a count of one. The ten largest account for over 2% of the sample.

The material sequenced was blood. The chain joins TRBV4-3 to TRBJ2-7; the D gene could be TRBD1 or TRBD2, each one agreeing over 6 bases. The TCR comes from a woman aged 40 to 50 in good health. CDR3 region: CASSQVQGGGGEQYF. The sequence in DNA is TGCGCCAGCAGCCAAGTCCAGGGAGGAGGGGGCGAGCAGTACTTC.